This T cell receptor beta chain derives from a study of T cell responses to AZD1222 COVID-19 vaccine. CDR3 size: 19 residues. CDR1 MDHEN and CDR2 SYDVKM come from the germline V gene. Trimming cost V 2 bases and J 3 bases; bases outside gene matches: 14. Using immunoSEQ multiplex PCR, the repertoire was profiled, and TCRdb retains in-frame clones only, with some absent. The sample includes about 180,000 clones, 75% to 95% of them seen just once. As regards this clone: The antigen is undetermined.

Points from the study as a whole: The donor cohort was predominantly white British with a female majority, and clonal diversity may have been underestimated.

This material consisted of peripheral blood, taken on day 0 of AZD1222 vaccination. This clonotype was obtained from an adult in good health. This chain uses TRBV28 with TRBJ1-5, with 9 bases fitting TRBD1. The CDR3 region is CASSLGGGWGTGFNQPQHF. Written as DNA, the CDR3 is TGTGCCAGCAGTTTAGGAGGTGGTTGGGGGACAGGGTTCAATCAGCCCCAGCATTTT.